These 30 T cell receptor beta chains were sequenced from one sample in a study of T-cell reconstitution after alpha-beta-depleted transplantation in children. Preparation of the TCRbeta library used unique molecular identifiers. One entry per CDR3 protein results from TCRdb running MiXCR on the PCR reads. The repertoire holds around 52,000 distinct CDR3 sequences, about 5.7% seen once, with 30% to 35% in the top ten. Specimen: PBMCs, mostly from graft donor cells, collected 60 days after TCRalphabeta/CD19-depleted stem cell transplant. The receptor source for this set is a female patient aged 2-15 years who had a stem cell transplant for aplastic anemia, so the T cells may come from the graft donor.

The V call is TRBV7-2, the J call TRBJ2-1; 9 bases map to TRBD2. Germline CDR1 SGHTA, CDR2 FQGNSA. CDR3 length: 17 amino acids. V was clipped by 5 bases and J by 5 bases; unmatched bases: 13. The CDR3 loop reads CASSPPDGLAPHNEQFF. The CDR3, as DNA: TGTGCCAGCAGCCCACCCGATGGACTAGCGCCCCACAATGAGCAGTTCTTC.

This clonotype was picked up many times. The chain is built from TRBV7-8 and TRBJ2-5; tentatively, D is TRBD1 (5 bases). Trimming left V 5 bases short and J 4 bases short, with 20 bases between. The CDR3 is made up of 16 amino acids. The V gene's germline CDR1 is SGHVS and CDR2 FQNEAQ. The CDR3 sequence: CASSGHRKGVGETQYF. For the CDR3, the DNA is TGTGCCAGCAGCGGCCACCGAAAAGGGGTCGGAGAGACCCAGTACTTC.

This clonotype appeared many times. The chain has TRBV11-2 and TRBJ2-5; the D call may be TRBD1 or TRBD2 (6 bases each). In germline, CDR1 is SGHAT, CDR2 FQNNGV. The CDR3 has 13 residues. Trimming pared 6 bases from V and 4 bases from J, leaving 12 bases between. CDR3 loop: CASSPGAGETQYF. CDR3 sequence (DNA): TGTGCCAGCAGTCCGGGGGCTGGAGAGACCCAGTACTTC.

This clonotype was detected many times. The genes are TRBV9 and TRBJ2-7, with 8 bases identical to TRBD1. The CDR3 extends over 15 amino acids. The germline V gene encodes CDR1 SGDLS and CDR2 YYNGEE. The junction had 5 bases not matched to a gene; V was cut back by 3 bases and J by 0 bases. CDR3 DNA sequence: TGTGCCAGCAGCGCTGGACAGGGATTCTCCTACGAGCAGTACTTC. It is translated as CASSAGQGFSYEQYF.

In its sample, this clonotype was seen many times. This rearrangement joins TRBV7-9 to TRBJ1-6; no clear D gene. V was trimmed by 1 base and J by 7 bases, leaving 5 bases between them. This CDR3 has 13 amino acids. Germline lookup yields CDR1 SEHNR and CDR2 FQNEAQ (reference sequence). CDR3 nucleotide sequence: TGTGCCAGCAGCTTAGTTGGCAATTCACCCCTCCACTTT. Protein: CASSLVGNSPLHF.

The chain links TRBV28 to TRBJ1-1, with 8 bases fitting TRBD1. Looked up from germline, CDR1 is MDHEN and CDR2 is SYDVKM. V was clipped by 8 bases and J by 8 bases; unmatched bases: 10. CDR3 length: 13 amino acids. Here the CDR3 DNA reads TGTGCCAGCGGACACCGACGGACAGGGGAAGCTTTCTTT. It is translated as CASGHRRTGEAFF.

This clonotype has ten or more counts. The CDR3 here is CASSKERNTEAFF. CDR3 DNA sequence: TGTGCCAGCAGCAAAGAACGGAACACTGAAGCTTTCTTT. The chain employs TRBV21-1 and TRBJ1-1. TRBV21-1 constitutes a pseudogene. The CDR3 runs to 13 residues.

The chain is built from TRBV3-1 and TRBJ2-7, with 10 positions matching TRBD1. The CDR3 extends over 13 amino acids. The V gene end was trimmed by 3 bases and the J gene end by 5 bases; junction bases not matched to a gene: 1. The germline V gene encodes CDR1 LGHDT and CDR2 YNNKEL (reference sequence). CDR3 sequence reads: CASSQTGGNEQYF. Here the CDR3 DNA reads TGTGCCAGCAGCCAGACAGGGGGCAACGAGCAGTACTTC.

The chain joins TRBV3-1 to TRBJ2-2; D is uncertain. V lost 0 bases and J 6 bases, leaving 8 bases between the germline ends. The length of the CDR3 is 14 residues. Germline CDR1 LGHDT, CDR2 YNNKEL (reference sequence). The CDR3 nucleotides read TGTGCCAGCAGCCAAGACTCCGGAGCCGGGGAGCTGTTTTTT. Protein: CASSQDSGAGELFF.

This clonotype has a count of ten or more. This chain joins TRBV5-1 and TRBJ2-1; 8 nucleotides align to TRBD2. The CDR3 runs to 15 residues. After removal of 1 base from V and 7 bases from J, the junction contained 7 bases not matched to a gene. CDR1 and CDR2 (germline): SGHRS, YFSETQ. The CDR3 sequence: CASSLQAGAVNEQFF. The CDR3 DNA reads as TGCGCCAGCAGCTTGCAAGCGGGGGCCGTTAATGAGCAGTTCTTC.

This clonotype has a count of ten or more. This chain links TRBV10-2 with TRBJ2-4; D gene ambiguous. V lost 0 bases and J 0 bases, leaving 6 bases between the germline ends. The CDR3 consists of 15 residues. Germline V gene sequence: CDR1 WSHSY, CDR2 SAAADI. The CDR3 bases are TGCGCCAGCAGTGAGTCCTGGCTAGCCAAAAACATTCAGTACTTC. This codes for CASSESWLAKNIQYF.

This clonotype was seen ten or more times. This rearrangement joins TRBV5-6 to TRBJ1-3, with 7 nucleotides matching TRBD1. The CDR3 contains 16 residues. Germline CDR1 and CDR2: SGHDT and YYEEEE. V lost 4 bases, J lost 2 bases, and 9 bases stayed unmatched. This CDR3 reads CASSGNRGAPGNTIYF. In DNA form, the CDR3 reads TGTGCCAGCAGCGGTAACAGGGGAGCCCCTGGAAACACCATATATTTT.

This clonotype was recorded at least ten times. The V call is TRBV20-1, the J call TRBJ2-3, with D tentatively TRBD1 (6 bases). V lost 4 bases to trimming and J lost 4 bases, with 9 bases between them. The CDR3 contains 12 residues. Germline V lookup: CDR1 DFQATT, CDR2 SNEGSKA (reference sequence). In nucleotides, the CDR3 is TGCAGTGCTACCGGACAGTCAGATACGCAGTATTTT. It encodes CSATGQSDTQYF.

This clonotype was seen only a few times. CDR3 amino acids: CASRHREASYNEQFF. DNA of the CDR3: TGTGCCAGCAGGCACAGGGAAGCCTCCTACAATGAGCAGTTCTTC. V and J are TRBV2 and TRBJ2-1; TRBD1 might be the D (6 bases). Germline V gives CDR1 SNHLY, CDR2 FYNNEI. Trimming left V 6 bases short and J 0 bases short, with 12 bases between. CDR3 length: 15 residues.

The chain has TRBV3-2 and TRBJ1-1. TRBV3-2 is listed as a pseudogene. The CDR3 totals 14 residues. The CDR3 spells CASSQDELNTEAFF. Here the CDR3 DNA reads TGTGCCAGCAGCCAAGATGAATTGAACACTGAAGCTTTCTTT.

The chain recombines TRBV12-3 or TRBV12-4 with TRBJ2-5, with 8 bases that match TRBD2. Trimming cost V 3 bases and J 4 bases; bases outside gene matches: 7. This CDR3 is 15 amino acids long. The CDR3 sequence is CASSFRAGEGETQYF. The CDR3 nucleotides read TGTGCCAGCAGTTTCAGAGCGGGAGAAGGAGAGACCCAGTACTTC.

The chain uses TRBV16 and TRBJ2-7; D gene ambiguous. Germline assignment: CDR1 KGHSY and CDR2 FQNENV. V lost 2 bases to trimming and J lost 3 bases, with 8 bases between them. CDR3 size: 13 residues. The CDR3 region is CASSQELFYEQYF. The CDR3 nucleotides are TGTGCCAGCAGCCAAGAGCTTTTCTACGAGCAGTACTTC.

This clonotype was seen many times. The chain uses TRBV10-3 and TRBJ1-1, with TRBD1 identical over 11 bases. Germline lookup yields CDR1 ENHRY and CDR2 SYGVKD. The CDR3 spans 15 residues. With 6 bases clipped from V and 2 bases from J, the junction kept 5 bases outside the gene matches. The CDR3 DNA follows: TGTGCCATCAGAATGGACAGGGGGCGTAACACTGAAGCTTTCTTT. As protein: CAIRMDRGRNTEAFF.

This clonotype showed up just once. One junction end disagrees with the germline gene, perhaps due to a read error. The rearrangement uses TRBV3-1 and TRBJ2-2; 7 bases are shared with TRBD2. Per the germline V gene, CDR1 is LGHDT and CDR2 is YNNKEL (reference sequence). CDR3 size: 17 residues. CDR3 bases: TGTGCCAGCTGCCAAGGTCGTCTTGCGGGAGCAAGCGGGGAGCTGTTTTTT. Translation: CASCQGRLAGASGELFF.

This clonotype showed up many times. The J gene is TRBJ2-5, the V gene TRBV18, with 12 bases that match TRBD2. Germline V gives CDR1 KGHSH, CDR2 LQKENI. The CDR3 has 14 residues. The ends lost 3 bases at V and 4 bases at J; junction bases unmatched: 0. CDR3 loop: CASSPTSGRETQYF. The CDR3 region has the DNA TGTGCCAGCTCACCGACTAGCGGGAGAGAGACCCAGTACTTC.

This clonotype was recorded many times. V gene TRBV9 combines with J gene TRBJ2-5; the D is unclear. The CDR3 length is 14 residues. With 0 bases removed from V and 9 bases from J, the gap between germline ends came to 15 bases. Per the germline V gene, CDR1 is SGDLS and CDR2 is YYNGEE. As DNA, the CDR3 is TGTGCCAGCAGCGTAGGGGCAGGAACCTCTGCCCAGTACTTC. Protein sequence: CASSVGAGTSAQYF.

This rearrangement joins TRBV27 to TRBJ2-3; tentatively, D is TRBD1 (5 bases). The CDR3 sequence is 13 residues long. Between the trimmed V and J ends, which lost 8 bases and 5 bases, there was a span of 14 bases. Germline CDR1 and CDR2: MNHEY and SMNVEV (reference sequence). CDR3 amino acids: CASSRQRRDTQYF. As DNA, the CDR3 is TGTGCCAGCTCCCGACAGAGAAGAGATACGCAGTATTTT.

This clonotype has ten or more counts. The V and J genes are TRBV27 and TRBJ2-2; D assignment may be TRBD1 or TRBD2 (5 bases each). There are 14 residues in the CDR3. Germline V CDR1 and CDR2: MNHEY, SMNVEV (reference sequence). V was clipped by 7 bases and J by 1 base, with 10 bases between them. The CDR3 here is CASTKGRNTGELFF. The CDR3 nucleotides are TGTGCCAGCACCAAGGGGAGGAACACCGGGGAGCTGTTTTTT.

This clonotype was counted ten times or more. The chain joins TRBV7-9 to TRBJ2-7, with 7 bases that match TRBD2. The length of the CDR3 is 15 residues. The trim removed 1 base at V and 3 bases at J, leaving 6 bases unmatched. The V gene's germline CDR1 is SEHNR and CDR2 FQNEAQ (reference sequence). DNA of the CDR3: TGTGCCAGCAGCTTAGATGGCGGGAGTCGCTACGAGCAGTACTTC. The encoded protein is CASSLDGGSRYEQYF.

In its sample, this clonotype was seen many times. The J gene is TRBJ2-2, the V gene TRBV12-3 or TRBV12-4, with a possible D match to TRBD1 (5 bases). The V and J ends lost 2 bases and 4 bases respectively, with 14 bases between them. The length of the CDR3 is 16 residues. CDR3 loop: CASSLLLGPVTGELFF. In DNA, the CDR3 is TGTGCCAGCAGTTTATTGCTGGGGCCGGTCACCGGGGAGCTGTTTTTT.

The table lists this clonotype with many counts. The V and J genes are TRBV28 and TRBJ1-6, with D unresolved. Germline V gene lookup returns CDR1 MDHEN and CDR2 SYDVKM. CDR3 size: 12 residues. V was clipped by 5 bases and J by 9 bases, with 8 bases between them. The CDR3 nucleotides read TGTGCCAGCAGTCTTCCCACTTCACCCCTCCACTTT. Protein: CASSLPTSPLHF.

The sample holds many counts of this clonotype. The rearrangement links TRBV20-1 to TRBJ2-3, with 8 nucleotides matching TRBD2. The CDR3 has 14 amino acids. Trimming took 2 bases from V and 1 from J; bases not matched to a gene: 2. Germline CDR1 is DFQATT and CDR2 is SNEGSKA (reference sequence). DNA of the CDR3: TGCAGTGCTAGATCGACTAGCGGCACAGATACGCAGTATTTT. This translates into CSARSTSGTDTQYF.

This clonotype was observed a handful of times. The rearrangement joins TRBV28 to TRBJ1-2; D not resolved. In germline, CDR1 is MDHEN, CDR2 SYDVKM. The CDR3 runs 15 residues. With 6 bases removed from V and 2 bases from J, the gap between germline ends came to 16 bases. The CDR3 DNA reads TGTGCCAGCAGCCCCCTTTGGCCAGTCAACTATGGCTACACCTTC. Translating it yields CASSPLWPVNYGYTF.

This clonotype has a count of ten or more. The chain couples TRBV20-1 to TRBJ2-5; D ambiguous. Germline lookup yields CDR1 DFQATT and CDR2 SNEGSKA (reference sequence). Trimming stripped 6 bases from V and 1 base from J, with 15 bases between. The CDR3 runs to 14 residues. The CDR3 DNA sequence: TGCAGTGCGGAAGAACAGTCTCGCCAAGAGACCCAGTACTTC. Amino acids: CSAEEQSRQETQYF.

Many counts were recorded for this clonotype. The V gene is TRBV5-1, the J gene TRBJ2-1; 10 bases are a match to TRBD2. The V segment lost 3 bases and the J segment 0 bases; nucleotides outside the gene matches: 9. Per the germline V gene, CDR1 is SGHRS and CDR2 is YFSETQ. The CDR3 is made up of 18 amino acids. CDR3 bases: TGCGCCAGCAGCTCGAGGGCTAGCGGGGGTGGCTCCTACAATGAGCAGTTCTTC. Its protein product is CASSSRASGGGSYNEQFF.